These 29 T cell receptor beta chains were all obtained from the same sample, sequenced in a study of cytomegalovirus exposure and HLA in healthy donors. With 60 Vbeta and 13 Jbeta primers, the PCR was carried out. Assay: immunoSEQ multiplex PCR; the TCRdb copy retains only in-frame clones and omits some. Altogether 180,000 or so clones are present, around 85% being singletons, with the ten largest covering roughly 9.3%. Specimen: PBMCs. These receptors were obtained from a man younger than 30 in good health and CMV-seropositive.

This chain joins TRBV7-9 and TRBJ1-1; 9 bases are a match to TRBD1. After removal of 0 bases from V and 5 bases from J, the junction contained 7 bases not matched to a gene. Germline values: CDR1 SEHNR, CDR2 FQNEAQ (reference sequence). This CDR3 is built from 16 residues. The DNA for the CDR3 is TGTGCCAGCAGCTTAGCGGGTACAGGGGGCTGGACTGAAGCTTTCTTT. Amino acids: CASSLAGTGGWTEAFF.

This clone was counted once. The J gene is TRBJ1-6, the V gene TRBV7-5; whether TRBD1, the table's D call, matches the DNA was not checked. TRBV7-5 is a documented pseudogene. This CDR3 has 19 amino acids. The CDR3 protein is CARSLRGWDRGNLWSPLHF. Here the CDR3 DNA reads TGTGCCAGAAGCTTGAGGGGCTGGGACAGGGGGAATTTATGGTCACCCCTCCACTTT.

The chain recombines TRBV2 with TRBJ2-4, with D perhaps TRBD1 (6 bases). Germline CDR1 and CDR2: SNHLY and FYNNEI. V was pared by 4 bases and J by 0 bases, with 10 bases between. This CDR3 has 15 residues. Here the CDR3 reads CASSGTDLAKNIQYF. Written as DNA, the CDR3 is TGTGCCAGCAGTGGGACAGATCTAGCCAAAAACATTCAGTACTTC.

Notes on this clone: One junction end does not reproduce the germline sequence, and a read error may be involved. The chain recombines TRBV4-3 with TRBJ1-1; 7 bases are shared with TRBD1. CDR1 is LGHNA, CDR2 YSLEER, per germline. The CDR3 runs to 15 residues. CDR3 in amino acids: CASSQPSTGNAEAFF. The CDR3 bases are TGCGCCAGCAGCCAACCATCGACAGGGAACGCTGAAGCTTTCTTT.

The CDR3 nucleotides read TGTGCCAGCAGTGACCAGGGCGGCTACGAGCAGTACTTC. Residues: CASSDQGGYEQYF. The chain recombines TRBV6-1 with TRBJ2-7; D might be TRBD1 (5 bases). V dropped 3 bases and J dropped 3 bases, with 9 bases sitting between them. Germline V CDR1 and CDR2: MNHNS, SASEGT. CDR3 size: 13 residues.

The V gene is TRBV7-9, the J gene TRBJ2-2, with 7 bases that match TRBD2. The CDR3 extends over 15 amino acids. Germline V gives CDR1 SEHNR, CDR2 FQNEAQ (reference sequence). With V trimmed by 2 bases and J by 3 bases, 3 bases remained unmatched. CDR3 bases: TGTGCCAGCAGCTTAAACAGCGGGGACACCGGGGAGCTGTTTTTT. Its protein product is CASSLNSGDTGELFF. Full variable domain (rest looked up from reference TRBV7-9 and TRBJ2-2): DTGVSQNPRHKITKRGQNVTFRCDPISEHNRLYWYRQTLGQGPEFLTYFQNEAQLEKSRLLSDRFSAERPKGSFSTLEIQRTEQGDSAMYLCASSLNSGDTGELFFGEGSRLTVL.

The chain employs TRBV19 and TRBJ1-2; 12 positions match TRBD1. Germline loops: CDR1 LNHDA, CDR2 SQIVND (reference sequence). The CDR3 has 16 amino acids. The J segment lost 5 bases and the V segment lost 6 bases, leaving 10 bases of the junction unmatched. The CDR3 nucleotides are TGTGCCAGTAGCCCTGAGACGGGACAGGGGGCTTATGGCTACACCTTC. This translates into CASSPETGQGAYGYTF.

The chain links TRBV5-5 to TRBJ1-1, with no clear D. Looked up from germline, CDR1 is SGHKS and CDR2 is YYEKEE (reference sequence). V lost 2 bases and J 0 bases, leaving 11 bases between the germline ends. This CDR3 has 15 residues. CDR3 in amino acids: CASSFYLTVNTEAFF. Here the CDR3 DNA reads TGTGCCAGCAGCTTTTACTTGACTGTGAACACTGAAGCTTTCTTT.

This chain links TRBV14 with TRBJ1-5; TRBD1 matches at 10 bases. The V gene's germline CDR1 is SGHDN and CDR2 FVKESK. The CDR3 runs 16 residues. Losses at the gene ends were 6 bases for V and 4 bases for J; bases not matched to a gene: 9. The CDR3 loop reads CASRQPGQGLNQPQHF. Here the CDR3 DNA reads TGTGCCAGCAGACAACCGGGACAGGGGCTTAATCAGCCCCAGCATTTT.

The chain joins TRBV5-4 to TRBJ2-7; the D gene is possibly TRBD2 (6 bases). Germline CDR1 SGHNT, CDR2 YYREEE (reference sequence). V lost 4 bases and J lost 0, with 11 bases in between. CDR3 length: 14 residues. Here the CDR3 reads CASSRETSSYEQYF. In nucleotides, the CDR3 is TGTGCCAGCAGCCGGGAGACTAGCTCCTACGAGCAGTACTTC.

The chain combines TRBV9 with TRBJ2-1; the D is unclear. Germline V lookup: CDR1 SGDLS, CDR2 YYNGEE. The CDR3 contains 17 residues. Trimming stripped 0 bases from V and 2 bases from J, with 15 bases between. CDR3 sequence reads: CASSVAPLQAPYNEQFF. DNA of the CDR3: TGTGCCAGCAGCGTAGCCCCTCTCCAGGCACCCTACAATGAGCAGTTCTTC.

This rearrangement joins TRBV20-1 to TRBJ2-7; D is unresolved. In germline, CDR1 is DFQATT, CDR2 SNEGSKA (reference sequence). The CDR3 length is 10 residues. With 7 bases removed from V and 4 bases from J, the gap between germline ends came to 8 bases. CDR3 DNA sequence: TGCAGTGAGAGTTCTTACGAGCAGTACTTC. Its protein is CSESSYEQYF.

This chain joins TRBV18 and TRBJ2-1; TRBD2 matches at 7 bases. The CDR3 contains 16 residues. CDR1 KGHSH and CDR2 LQKENI come from the germline V gene. V gave up 2 bases and J gave up 7 bases; unmatched junction bases: 11. Written as DNA, the CDR3 is TGTGCCAGCTCACCAATGGTTGGAGGGGAGGGGAATGAGCAGTTCTTC. The encoded protein is CASSPMVGGEGNEQFF.

This chain joins TRBV4-1 and TRBJ1-5; D is possibly TRBD1 (6 bases). Germline-derived CDR1 and CDR2 are MGHRA and YSYEKL. This CDR3 has 15 residues. Trimming removed 1 base from V and 3 bases from J, with 10 bases in between. The CDR3 spells CASSQVQGSNQPQHF. As DNA, the CDR3 is TGCGCCAGCAGCCAAGTGCAGGGGTCCAATCAGCCCCAGCATTTT.

The V gene is TRBV4-3, the J gene TRBJ2-5; the D gene is possibly TRBD1 (5 bases). CDR1 and CDR2 from the germline V gene are LGHNA and YSLEER. The CDR3 loop spans 15 amino acids. The ends were cut back, 1 base at V and 1 base at J, with 10 bases in the middle. This chain's CDR3 is CASSQGRTTQETQYF. In nucleotides, the CDR3 is TGCGCCAGCAGCCAAGGCCGGACAACCCAAGAGACCCAGTACTTC.

The V gene is TRBV6-1, the J gene TRBJ1-5; D call uncertain. Deletions cut 1 base from V and 2 bases from J, with 9 bases between. The CDR3 has 15 residues. Germline assignment: CDR1 MNHNS and CDR2 SASEGT. The CDR3 loop reads CASSEDLGGNQPQHF. DNA for the CDR3: TGTGCCAGCAGTGAAGACCTGGGAGGCAATCAGCCCCAGCATTTT.

This chain links TRBV10-2 with TRBJ2-3; 8 nucleotides align to TRBD2. Germline V gene data show CDR1 as WSHSY and CDR2 as SAAADI. After removal of 5 bases from V and 5 bases from J, the junction contained 12 bases not matched to a gene. The CDR3 is 16 amino acids. DNA for the CDR3: TGCGCCAGCAGTTTAATAAGCGGGGGTGCTGGAGATACGCAGTATTTT. Its translation: CASSLISGGAGDTQYF.

The rearrangement uses TRBV28 and TRBJ1-3; D remains ambiguous. This CDR3 spans 15 amino acids. Germline V CDR1 and CDR2: MDHEN, SYDVKM. The germline V and J ends were trimmed by 7 bases and 8 bases, with 21 bases remaining between them. The CDR3 loop reads CASTIGAFSGDTIYF. In DNA form, the CDR3 reads TGTGCCAGCACCATAGGTGCCTTCTCCGGGGACACCATATATTTT.

The rearrangement joins TRBV7-2 to TRBJ1-6; D unresolved. The CDR3 has 18 residues. Germline CDR1 reads SGHTA; CDR2 reads FQGNSA. Trimming removed 2 bases at V and 0 bases at J, with 14 bases between. This CDR3 reads CASSLTNLIISYNSPLHF. The CDR3 DNA follows: TGTGCCAGCAGCTTAACAAATCTGATCATCTCCTATAATTCACCCCTCCACTTT.

V is TRBV19 and J is TRBJ1-5; 8 bases are shared with TRBD1. The J segment lost 5 bases and the V segment lost 6 bases, leaving 9 bases of the junction unmatched. There are 15 residues in the CDR3. Looked up from germline, CDR1 is LNHDA and CDR2 is SQIVND (reference sequence). In DNA, the CDR3 is TGTGCCAGTAGCACACGAGGACAGGGCTATCAGCCCCAGCATTTT. Residues: CASSTRGQGYQPQHF.

The chain combines TRBV6-1 with TRBJ1-5, with a possible D match to TRBD1 (5 bases). Germline values: CDR1 MNHNS, CDR2 SASEGT. Trimming took off 4 bases at V and 9 bases at J, with 19 bases between the two ends. The CDR3 runs to 15 residues. The CDR3 DNA follows: TGTGCCAGCAGTGTAATTCAGGGAAGAGGACCGCCCCAGCATTTT. Translating gives CASSVIQGRGPPQHF.

The chain has TRBV5-4 and TRBJ2-5; tentatively, D is TRBD2 (5 bases). V was trimmed by 2 bases and J by 5 bases, leaving 16 bases between them. The CDR3 runs to 15 residues. Germline V gene data show CDR1 as SGHNT and CDR2 as YYREEE (reference sequence). The CDR3 loop reads CASSFLDSPGETQYF. In DNA, the CDR3 is TGTGCCAGCAGCTTCCTGGACTCTCCCGGGGAGACCCAGTACTTC.

The rearrangement links TRBV19 to TRBJ1-3; D unresolved. Trimming shortened V by 7 bases and J by 4 bases, and 11 bases separated the two germline ends. The germline gives CDR1 LNHDA, CDR2 SQIVND (reference sequence). There are 13 residues in the CDR3. CDR3 loop: CASTLFGGNTIYF. The CDR3 nucleotides read TGTGCCAGTACTTTATTTGGCGGAAACACCATATATTTT.

The V gene is TRBV5-1, the J gene TRBJ2-3; 7 bases are a match to TRBD1. Trimming cost V 2 bases and J 3 bases; bases outside gene matches: 6. CDR3 length: 15 amino acids. Germline loops: CDR1 SGHRS, CDR2 YFSETQ. DNA for the CDR3: TGCGCCAGCAGCTTCAAGGGGGCAGGAACAGATACGCAGTATTTT. Translated, it gives CASSFKGAGTDTQYF. Full variable domain (rest looked up from reference TRBV5-1 and TRBJ2-3): KAGVTQTPRYLIKTRGQQVTLSCSPISGHRSVSWYQQTPGQGLQFLFEYFSETQRNKGNFPGRFSGRQFSNSRSEMNVSTLELGDSALYLCASSFKGAGTDTQYFGPGTRLTVL.

The V call is TRBV19, the J call TRBJ2-7, with a tentative D call TRBD1 (5 bases). V was trimmed by 3 bases and J by 0 bases, leaving 9 bases between them. The CDR3 sequence is 14 residues long. Germline V CDR1 and CDR2: LNHDA, SQIVND (reference sequence). The CDR3 spells CASSMGHSSYEQYF. CDR3 DNA sequence: TGTGCCAGTAGTATGGGGCATAGCTCCTACGAGCAGTACTTC.

The gene calls are TRBV5-1 and TRBJ1-6; 7 bases match TRBD1. The germline V gene encodes CDR1 SGHRS and CDR2 YFSETQ. V shed 4 bases and J 9 bases; nucleotides not matched to a gene: 7. The CDR3 runs to 14 residues. CDR3 sequence reads: CASSLGTDISPLHF. CDR3 DNA: TGCGCCAGCAGCCTCGGGACAGATATTTCACCCCTCCACTTT.

This clone was picked up a small number of times. The rearrangement uses TRBV6-5 and TRBJ1-1, with 9 nucleotides matching TRBD1. The CDR3 sequence is 14 residues long. Germline-derived CDR1 and CDR2 are MNHEY and SVGAGI. V dropped 2 bases and J dropped 4; count of bases not matched to a gene: 2. The CDR3 reads CASSYGTGSTEAFF. For the CDR3, the DNA is TGTGCCAGCAGTTACGGGACAGGGTCCACTGAAGCTTTCTTT.

The count of this clone is one. The chain is built from TRBV18 and TRBJ2-7, with TRBD1 matching over 8 bases. The CDR3 contains 14 residues. V trimming: 6 bases; J trimming: 4 bases; junction bases outside the gene matches: 8. Germline V gene sequence: CDR1 KGHSH, CDR2 LQKENI. The CDR3 region is CASSPWTGWYEQYF. Written as DNA, the CDR3 is TGTGCCAGCTCGCCCTGGACAGGGTGGTACGAGCAGTACTTC.

The chain employs TRBV19 and TRBJ2-3; D is unresolved. With 0 bases removed from V and 1 base from J, the gap between germline ends came to 5 bases. Germline V CDR1 and CDR2: LNHDA, SQIVND (reference sequence). This CDR3 comprises 14 residues. The CDR3 loop reads CASSIDRGTDTQYF. The CDR3, as DNA: TGTGCCAGTAGTATAGACCGAGGCACAGATACGCAGTATTTT. Looking up the rest from reference TRBV19 and TRBJ2-3 gives the full variable domain: DGGITQSPKYLFRKEGQNVTLSCEQNLNHDAMYWYRQDPGQGLRLIYYSQIVNDFQKGDIAEGYSVSREKKESFPLTVTSAQKNPTAFYLCASSIDRGTDTQYFGPGTRLTVL.